This T cell receptor (beta chain) emerged from a study of T cell repertoires in cytomegalovirus infection. Germline loops: CDR1 MGHRA, CDR2 YSYEKL. The CDR3 has 14 amino acids. V gave up 4 bases and J gave up 5 bases, with 13 bases separating them. This clonotype has more than one count but fewer than ten. TCRdb itself ran the reads through MiXCR, one entry per CDR3 protein. The table has about 490,000 distinct CDR3 sequences, around 27% seen once. This chain links TRBV4-1 with TRBJ2-3; D may match TRBD1 or TRBD2 (6 bases each). Sequencing was performed on PBMCs. This clonotype originated in a human donor in good health (CMV status not recorded). Some clones in this sample may be carry-over from other donors' samples. DNA for the CDR3: TGCGCCAGCAGCCGAAGGGGGGAACTAGATACGCAGTATTTT. Translating gives CASSRRGELDTQYF.